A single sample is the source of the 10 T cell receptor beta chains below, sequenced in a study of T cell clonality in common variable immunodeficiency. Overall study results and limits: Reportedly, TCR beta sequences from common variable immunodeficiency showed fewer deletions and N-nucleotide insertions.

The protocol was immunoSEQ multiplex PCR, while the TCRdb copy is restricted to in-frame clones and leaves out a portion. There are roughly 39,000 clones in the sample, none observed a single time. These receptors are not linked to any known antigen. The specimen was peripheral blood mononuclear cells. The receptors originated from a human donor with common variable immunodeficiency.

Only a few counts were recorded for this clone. The CDR3 DNA, read in part, is TGTGCCAGCGGCCCCGTCGGGAGGGACACGAACACCGGGGAG. Translation: CASGPVGRDTNTGE. The CDR3, in full, reads CASGPVGRDTNTGELFF. V and J are TRBV6-2 or TRBV6-3 and TRBJ2-2; 8 nucleotides align to TRBD2. The read terminates 3 residues before the CDR3 end, so the remaining end is supplied by the germline J gene. Germline V gives CDR1 MNHEY, CDR2 SVGEGT. The CDR3 loop spans 17 amino acids. The junction had 11 bases not matched to a gene; V was cut back by 8 bases and J by 0 bases.

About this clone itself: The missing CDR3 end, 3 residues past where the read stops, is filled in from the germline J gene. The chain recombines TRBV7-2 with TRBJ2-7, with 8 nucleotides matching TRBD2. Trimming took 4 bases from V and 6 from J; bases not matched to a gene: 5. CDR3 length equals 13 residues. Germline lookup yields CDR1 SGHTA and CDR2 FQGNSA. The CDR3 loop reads CASSSRLAREQYF. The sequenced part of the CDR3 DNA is TGTGCCAGCAGCTCCCGACTAGCGCGCGAG.

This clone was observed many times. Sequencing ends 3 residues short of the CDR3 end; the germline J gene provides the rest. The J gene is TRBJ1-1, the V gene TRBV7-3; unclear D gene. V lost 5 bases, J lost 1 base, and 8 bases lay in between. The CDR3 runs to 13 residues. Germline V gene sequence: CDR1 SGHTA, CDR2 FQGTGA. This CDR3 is CASSVQWNTEAFF. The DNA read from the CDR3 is TGTGCCAGCAGCGTACAGTGGAACACTGAA.

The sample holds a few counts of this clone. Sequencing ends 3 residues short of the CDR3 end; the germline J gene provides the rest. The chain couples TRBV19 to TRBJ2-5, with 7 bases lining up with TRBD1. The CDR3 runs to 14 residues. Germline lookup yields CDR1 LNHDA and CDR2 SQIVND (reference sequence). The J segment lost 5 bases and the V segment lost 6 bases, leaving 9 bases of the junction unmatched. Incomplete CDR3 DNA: TGTGCCAGTAGGTCGGCCGCCAGGGGGGAGACC. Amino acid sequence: CASRSAARGET. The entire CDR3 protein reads CASRSAARGETQYF.

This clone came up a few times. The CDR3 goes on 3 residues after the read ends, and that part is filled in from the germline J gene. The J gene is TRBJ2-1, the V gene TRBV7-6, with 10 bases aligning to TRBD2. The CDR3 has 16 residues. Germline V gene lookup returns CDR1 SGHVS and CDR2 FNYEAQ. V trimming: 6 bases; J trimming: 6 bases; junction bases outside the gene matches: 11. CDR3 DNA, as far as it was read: TGTGCCAGCAGTCCGTCATTAGCGGGGGGAACCAATGAG. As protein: CASSPSLAGGTNE. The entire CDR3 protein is CASSPSLAGGTNEQFF.

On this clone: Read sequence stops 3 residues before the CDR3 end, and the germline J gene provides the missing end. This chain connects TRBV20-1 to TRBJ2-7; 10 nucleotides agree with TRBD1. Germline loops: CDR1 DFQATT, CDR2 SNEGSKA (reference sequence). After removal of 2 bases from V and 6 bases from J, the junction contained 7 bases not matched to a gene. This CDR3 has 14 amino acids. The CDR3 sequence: CSARPGTGVVEQYF. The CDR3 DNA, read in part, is TGCAGTGCTAGACCCGGGACAGGGGTTGTCGAG.

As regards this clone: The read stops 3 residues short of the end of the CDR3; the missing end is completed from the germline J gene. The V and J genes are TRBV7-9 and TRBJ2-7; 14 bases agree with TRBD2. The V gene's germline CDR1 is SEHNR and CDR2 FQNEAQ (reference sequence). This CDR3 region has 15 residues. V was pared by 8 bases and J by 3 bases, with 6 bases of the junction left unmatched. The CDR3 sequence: CASGEGLAGVYEQYF. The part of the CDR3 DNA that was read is TGTGCCAGCGGCGAGGGACTAGCGGGGGTCTACGAG.

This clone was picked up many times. This chain's CDR3 is CASRGGASNEKLFF. The part of the CDR3 DNA that was read is TGTGCCTCCCGGGGGGGCGCATCTAATGAAAAA. The chain couples TRBV30 to TRBJ1-4; tentatively, D is TRBD1 (6 bases). Sequencing ends 3 residues short of the CDR3 end; the germline J gene provides the rest. This CDR3 is built from 14 residues. V was clipped by 7 bases and J by 3 bases, with 15 bases between them. Germline V gene sequence: CDR1 GTSNPN, CDR2 SVGIG (reference sequence).

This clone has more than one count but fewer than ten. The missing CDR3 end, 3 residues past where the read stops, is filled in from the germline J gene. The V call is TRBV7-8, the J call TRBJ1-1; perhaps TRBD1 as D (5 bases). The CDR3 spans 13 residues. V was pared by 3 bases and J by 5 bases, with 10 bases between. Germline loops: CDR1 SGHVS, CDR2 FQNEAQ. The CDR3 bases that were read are TGTGCCAGCAGCTTGGGGGGAGGGACTGAA. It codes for CASSLGGGTE. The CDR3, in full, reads CASSLGGGTEAFF.

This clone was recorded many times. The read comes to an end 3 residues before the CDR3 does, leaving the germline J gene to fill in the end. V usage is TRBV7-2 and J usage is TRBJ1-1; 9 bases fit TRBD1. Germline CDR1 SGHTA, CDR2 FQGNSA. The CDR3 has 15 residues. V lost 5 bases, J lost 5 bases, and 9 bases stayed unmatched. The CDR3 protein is CASSAAGTGRTEAFF. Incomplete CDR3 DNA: TGTGCCAGCAGCGCCGCCGGGACAGGGAGGACTGAA.